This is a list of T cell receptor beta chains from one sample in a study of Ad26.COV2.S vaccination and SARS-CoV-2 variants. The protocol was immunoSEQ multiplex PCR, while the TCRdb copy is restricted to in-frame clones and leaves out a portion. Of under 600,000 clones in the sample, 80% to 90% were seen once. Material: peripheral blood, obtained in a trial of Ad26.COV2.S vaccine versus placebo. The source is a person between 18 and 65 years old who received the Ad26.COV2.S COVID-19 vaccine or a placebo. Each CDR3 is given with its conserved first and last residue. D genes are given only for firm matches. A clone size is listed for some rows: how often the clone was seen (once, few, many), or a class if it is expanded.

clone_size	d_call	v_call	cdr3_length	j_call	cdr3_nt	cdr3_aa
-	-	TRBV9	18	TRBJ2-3	TGTGCCAGCAGCCTAAAGGGCAGTCCTAAACCGAACACAGATACGCAGTATTTT	CASSLKGSPKPNTDTQYF
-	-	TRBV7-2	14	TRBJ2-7	TGTGCCAGCAGACCTGGGACGGTCTCCTACGAGCAGTACTTC	CASRPGTVSYEQYF
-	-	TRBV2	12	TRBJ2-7	TGTGCCAGCATGGCGGGACCCTACGAGCAGTACTTC	CASMAGPYEQYF
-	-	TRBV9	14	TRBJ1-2	TGTGCCAGCAGCGTCGACTCGGGGGGCTATGGCTACACCTTC	CASSVDSGGYGYTF
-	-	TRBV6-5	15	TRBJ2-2	TGTGCCAGCACGAGCCGTCCCAGTAGCACCGGGGAGCTGTTTTTT	CASTSRPSSTGELFF
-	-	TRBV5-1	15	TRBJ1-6	TGCGCCAGCAGCTTGTTCAAAGGCCAAAATTCACCCCTCCACTTT	CASSLFKGQNSPLHF
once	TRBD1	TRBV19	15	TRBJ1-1	TGTGCCAGTACCAAACGTGGAGGGGGCAACACTGAAGCTTTCTTT	CASTKRGGGNTEAFF
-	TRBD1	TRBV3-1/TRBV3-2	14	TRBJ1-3	TGTGCCAGCAGCCCGGGACAGGGCCGTGTCACCATATATTTT	CASSPGQGRVTIYF
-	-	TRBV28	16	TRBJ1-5	TGTGCCAGCAGTTTAATGTCTTCCCATAGCAATCAGCCCCAGCATTTT	CASSLMSSHSNQPQHF
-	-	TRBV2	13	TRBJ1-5	TGTGCCAGCACCGGCAGGGATAATCAGCCCCAGCATTTT	CASTGRDNQPQHF
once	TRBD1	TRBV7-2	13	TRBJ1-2	TGTGCCAGCAGCTTGAGGCAGGGGGATGGCTACACCTTC	CASSLRQGDGYTF
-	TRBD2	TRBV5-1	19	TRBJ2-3	TGCGCCAGCAGCTTGCCGGGACTAGCGGGGGGCACTTTAAAGGATACGCAGTATTTT	CASSLPGLAGGTLKDTQYF
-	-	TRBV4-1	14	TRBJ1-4	TGCGCCAGCAGTATGGGAGGCGCGGGGGAAAAACTGTTTTTT	CASSMGGAGEKLFF
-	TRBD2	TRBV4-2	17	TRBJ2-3	TGTGCCAGCAGCCAAGATGACTTCAGTCAGGGAGGGGATACGCAGTATTTT	CASSQDDFSQGGDTQYF
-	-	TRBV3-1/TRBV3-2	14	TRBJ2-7	TGTGCCAGCAGCCAGACTGGGATGGGGCCGGAGCAGTACTTC	CASSQTGMGPEQYF
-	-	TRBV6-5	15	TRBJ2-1	TGTGCCAGCAGTTACTCGGTCGATAGCAGCAATGAGCAGTTCTTC	CASSYSVDSSNEQFF
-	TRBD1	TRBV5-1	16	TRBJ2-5	TGCGCCAGCAAAGCCTTGGGACAGGGGAGGGAAGAGACCCAGTACTTC	CASKALGQGREETQYF
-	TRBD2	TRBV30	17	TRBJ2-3	TGTGCCTGGAGACAGCCCTGGGTGGGAGGGAGCACAGATACGCAGTATTTT	CAWRQPWVGGSTDTQYF
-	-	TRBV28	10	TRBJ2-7	TGTGCCAGCGGACAGAGGGGGCAGTACTTC	CASGQRGQYF
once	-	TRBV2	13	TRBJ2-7	TGTGCCAGCAGTCCAGGCCGGAGTGTGGAGCAGTACTTC	CASSPGRSVEQYF
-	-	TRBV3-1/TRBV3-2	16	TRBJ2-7	TGTGCCAGCAGCCAAGATTTGACAGGCCCTAAAGGAGAGCAGTACTTC	CASSQDLTGPKGEQYF
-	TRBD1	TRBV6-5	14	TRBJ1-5	TGTGCCAGCAGGCCGGGACAGCTAAATCAGCCCCAGCATTTT	CASRPGQLNQPQHF
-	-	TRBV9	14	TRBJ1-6	TGTGCCAGCAGCGTAGTGGGGGAGAATTCACCCCTCCACTTT	CASSVVGENSPLHF
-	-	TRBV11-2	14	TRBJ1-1	TGTGCCAGCAGCTTAGGTCTCGGAGGCACTGAAGCTTTCTTT	CASSLGLGGTEAFF
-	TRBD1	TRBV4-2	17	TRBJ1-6	TGTGCCAGCACCCATGAAACCGGGACAGCTTTTAATTCACCCCTCCACTTT	CASTHETGTAFNSPLHF
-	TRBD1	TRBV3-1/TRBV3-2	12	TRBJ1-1	TGTGCCAGCAGCCCGAGGGACAGTCGGGCTTTCTTT	CASSPRDSRAFF
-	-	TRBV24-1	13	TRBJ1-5	TGTGCCACCAGTGGCCGCGCCAATCAGCCCCAGCATTTT	CATSGRANQPQHF
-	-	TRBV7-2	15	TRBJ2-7	TGTGCCAGCAGCTTAGGATTTGGGAGCTCCTACGAGCAGTACTTC	CASSLGFGSSYEQYF
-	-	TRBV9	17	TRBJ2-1	TGTGCCAGCAGCGTAAGTATTTTGGACAGCCTAGTGCATGAGCAGTTCTTC	CASSVSILDSLVHEQFF
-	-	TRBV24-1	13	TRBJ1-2	TGTGCCACCAGACAGCCGAAAAAATATGGCTACACCTTC	CATRQPKKYGYTF
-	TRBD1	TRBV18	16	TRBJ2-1	TGTGCCAGCTCACCACTACAACAGGGGAGTTACAATGAGCAGTTCTTC	CASSPLQQGSYNEQFF
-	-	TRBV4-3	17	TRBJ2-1	TGCGCCAGCAGCCAAGATTTATTAGGGGGATCCTACAATGAGCAGTTCTTC	CASSQDLLGGSYNEQFF
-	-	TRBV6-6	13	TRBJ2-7	TGTGCCAGCAGCCATACAGGAGCCTACGAGCAGTACTTC	CASSHTGAYEQYF
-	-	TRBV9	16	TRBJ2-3	TGTGCCAGCAGCAGTAATCGTCGGGACGCCGCTGATACGCAGTATTTT	CASSSNRRDAADTQYF
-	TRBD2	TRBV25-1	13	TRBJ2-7	TGTGCCAGCAGTGAGACTAGCGGCTACGAGCAGTACTTC	CASSETSGYEQYF
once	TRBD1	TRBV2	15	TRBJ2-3	TGTGCCAGCAGTGGGACAGGGGTCAGCACAGATACGCAGTATTTT	CASSGTGVSTDTQYF